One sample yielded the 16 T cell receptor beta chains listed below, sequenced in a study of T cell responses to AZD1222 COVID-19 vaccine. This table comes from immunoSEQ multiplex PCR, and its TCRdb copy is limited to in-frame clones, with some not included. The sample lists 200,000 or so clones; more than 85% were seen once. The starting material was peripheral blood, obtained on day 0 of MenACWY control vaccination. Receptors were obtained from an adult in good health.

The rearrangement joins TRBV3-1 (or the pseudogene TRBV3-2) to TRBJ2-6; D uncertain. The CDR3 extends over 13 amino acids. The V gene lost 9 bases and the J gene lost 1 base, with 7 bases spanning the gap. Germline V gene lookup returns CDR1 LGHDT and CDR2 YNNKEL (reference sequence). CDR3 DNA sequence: TGTGCCAGTCGCCATTCTGGGGCCAACGTCCTGACTTTC. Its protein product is CASRHSGANVLTF.

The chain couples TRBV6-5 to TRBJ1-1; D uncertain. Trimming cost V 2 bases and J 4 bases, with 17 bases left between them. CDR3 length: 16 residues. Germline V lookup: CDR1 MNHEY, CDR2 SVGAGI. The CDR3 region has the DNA TGTGCCAGCAGTTACCTTACTTTGAGGTCGGGCACTGAAGCTTTCTTT. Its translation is CASSYLTLRSGTEAFF.

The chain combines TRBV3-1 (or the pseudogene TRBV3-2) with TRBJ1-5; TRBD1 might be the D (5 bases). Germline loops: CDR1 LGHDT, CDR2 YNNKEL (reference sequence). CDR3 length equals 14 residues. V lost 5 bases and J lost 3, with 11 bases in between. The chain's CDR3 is CASSDRGLNQPQHF. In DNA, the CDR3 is TGTGCCAGCAGCGACCGGGGACTCAATCAGCCCCAGCATTTT.

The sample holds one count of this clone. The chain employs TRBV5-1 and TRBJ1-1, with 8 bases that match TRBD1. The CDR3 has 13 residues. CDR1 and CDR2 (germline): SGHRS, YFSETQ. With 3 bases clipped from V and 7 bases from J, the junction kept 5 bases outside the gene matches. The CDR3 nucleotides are TGCGCCAGCAGCTCGGGACAGGACGATGAAGCTTTCTTT. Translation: CASSSGQDDEAFF.

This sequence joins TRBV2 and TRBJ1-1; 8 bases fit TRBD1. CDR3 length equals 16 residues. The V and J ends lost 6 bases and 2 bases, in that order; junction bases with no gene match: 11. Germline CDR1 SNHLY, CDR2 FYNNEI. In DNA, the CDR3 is TGTGCCAGCAGCAAGACAGGGGACTTGAGCAACACTGAAGCTTTCTTT. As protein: CASSKTGDLSNTEAFF. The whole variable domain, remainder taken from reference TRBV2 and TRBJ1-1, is EPEVTQTPSHQVTQMGQEVILRCVPISNHLYFYWYRQILGQKVEFLVSFYNNEISEKSEIFDDQFSVERPDGSNFTLKIRSTKLEDSAMYFCASSKTGDLSNTEAFFGQGTRLTVV.

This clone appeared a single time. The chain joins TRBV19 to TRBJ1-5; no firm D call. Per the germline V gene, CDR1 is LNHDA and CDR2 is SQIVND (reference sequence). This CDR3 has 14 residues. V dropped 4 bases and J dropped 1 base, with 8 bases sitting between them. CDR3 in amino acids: CASSKLYSNQPQHF. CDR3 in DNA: TGTGCCAGTAGTAAGCTATACAGCAATCAGCCCCAGCATTTT.

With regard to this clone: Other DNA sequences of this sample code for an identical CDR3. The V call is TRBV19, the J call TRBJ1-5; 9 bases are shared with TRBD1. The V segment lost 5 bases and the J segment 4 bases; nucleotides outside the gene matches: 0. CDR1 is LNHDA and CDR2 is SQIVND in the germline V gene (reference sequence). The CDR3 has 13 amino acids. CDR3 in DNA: TGTGCCAGTAGTGGGACAGGGAATCAGCCCCAGCATTTT. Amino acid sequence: CASSGTGNQPQHF.

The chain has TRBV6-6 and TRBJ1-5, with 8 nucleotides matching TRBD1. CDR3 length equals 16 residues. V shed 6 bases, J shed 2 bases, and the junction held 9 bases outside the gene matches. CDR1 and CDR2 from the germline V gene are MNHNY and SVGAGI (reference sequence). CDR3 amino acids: CASRSTGALGNQPQHF. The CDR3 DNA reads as TGTGCCAGCAGGTCGACAGGGGCCCTTGGCAATCAGCCCCAGCATTTT.

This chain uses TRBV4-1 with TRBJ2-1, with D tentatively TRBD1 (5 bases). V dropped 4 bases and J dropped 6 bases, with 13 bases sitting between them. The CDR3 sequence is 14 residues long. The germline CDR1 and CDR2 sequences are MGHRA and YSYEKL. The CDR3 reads CASSPRGRFNEQFF. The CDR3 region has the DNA TGCGCCAGCAGCCCTAGGGGCCGGTTCAATGAGCAGTTCTTC.

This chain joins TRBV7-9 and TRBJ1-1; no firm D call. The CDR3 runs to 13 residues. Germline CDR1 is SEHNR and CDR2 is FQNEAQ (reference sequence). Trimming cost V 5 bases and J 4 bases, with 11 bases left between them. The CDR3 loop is CASSPYGSTEAFF. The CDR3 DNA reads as TGTGCCAGCAGCCCCTACGGGAGCACTGAAGCTTTCTTT.

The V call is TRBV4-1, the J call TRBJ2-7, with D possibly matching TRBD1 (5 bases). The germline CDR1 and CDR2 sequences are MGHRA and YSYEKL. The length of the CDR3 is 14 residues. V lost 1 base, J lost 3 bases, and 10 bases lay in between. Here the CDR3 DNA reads TGCGCCAGCAGCCAAGTTGGCAGGGACTACGAGCAGTACTTC. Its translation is CASSQVGRDYEQYF.

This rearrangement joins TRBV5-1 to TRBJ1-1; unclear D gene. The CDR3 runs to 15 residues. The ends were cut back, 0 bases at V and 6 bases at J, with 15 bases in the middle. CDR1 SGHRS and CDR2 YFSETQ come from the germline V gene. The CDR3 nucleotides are TGCGCCAGCAGCTTGGATGGAGGACTAGAAGCTGAAGCTTTCTTT. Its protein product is CASSLDGGLEAEAFF.

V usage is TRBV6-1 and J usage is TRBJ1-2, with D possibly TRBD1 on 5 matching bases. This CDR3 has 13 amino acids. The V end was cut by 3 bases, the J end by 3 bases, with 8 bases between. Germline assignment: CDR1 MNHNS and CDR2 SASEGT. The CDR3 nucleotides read TGTGCCAGCAGTGAGACAGAATACTATGGCTACACCTTC. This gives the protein CASSETEYYGYTF.

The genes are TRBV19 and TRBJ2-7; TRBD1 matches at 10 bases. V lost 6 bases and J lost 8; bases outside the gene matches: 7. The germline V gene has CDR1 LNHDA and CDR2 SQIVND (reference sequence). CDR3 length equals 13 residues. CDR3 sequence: CASSWDRGGKQYF. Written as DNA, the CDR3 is TGTGCCAGTAGCTGGGACAGGGGAGGAAAGCAGTACTTC.

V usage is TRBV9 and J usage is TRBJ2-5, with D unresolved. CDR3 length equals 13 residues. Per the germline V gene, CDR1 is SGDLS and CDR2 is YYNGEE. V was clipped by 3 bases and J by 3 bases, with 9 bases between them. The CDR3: CASSGGSEETQYF. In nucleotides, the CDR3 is TGTGCCAGCAGCGGGGGTAGTGAAGAGACCCAGTACTTC.

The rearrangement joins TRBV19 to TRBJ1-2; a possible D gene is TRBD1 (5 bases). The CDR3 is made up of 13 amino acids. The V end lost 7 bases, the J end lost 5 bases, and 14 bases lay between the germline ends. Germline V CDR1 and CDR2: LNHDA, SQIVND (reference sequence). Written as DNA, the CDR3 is TGTGCCAGTACCCGGGACCCTCCTTATGGCTACACCTTC. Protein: CASTRDPPYGYTF.